This TCR beta chain stems from a study of PD-1 blockade in classical Hodgkin lymphoma. Profiled with immunoSEQ multiplex PCR; TCRdb holds only in-frame clones, not every one. The table includes roughly 70,000 clones, over 85% detected once. Regarding time point: newly diagnosed, previously untreated cHL patient sample. Trimming left V 2 bases short and J 6 bases short, with 21 bases between. The V gene's germline CDR1 is SGHDT and CDR2 YYEEEE. This CDR3 is built from 18 residues. This clonotype originated in a human donor with classical Hodgkin lymphoma. Material: peripheral blood mononuclear cells (PBMCs). V usage is TRBV5-6 and J usage is TRBJ1-6, with unresolved D. The DNA for the CDR3 is TGTGCCAGCAGCTTCGACACTCACAGAAGGACTATTAATTCACCCCTCCACTTT. Translated, it gives CASSFDTHRRTINSPLHF.